The clone carrying this T cell receptor beta chain was counted a single time. The sample belongs to a study of shared clonotypes between healthy human individuals. CDR1 is MDHEN and CDR2 is SYDVKM in the germline V gene. The CDR3 consists of 17 residues. V dropped 1 base and J dropped 3 bases, with 16 bases sitting between them. Assay: immunoSEQ multiplex PCR; the TCRdb copy retains only in-frame clones and omits some. The sample carries over a million clones, about 96% recorded once. CD4+ cell separation produced CD45RA+ naive and CD45RA-negative memory subsets. The source is a man aged 25 to 45 in good health. The rearrangement links TRBV28 to TRBJ1-3; no clear D gene. Sequencing was carried out using naive CD4+ T cells sorted from blood. The subset here: CD45RA+ positively selected. This chain's CDR3 is CASSLSNRLPSGNTIYF. In DNA, the CDR3 is TGTGCCAGCAGTTTATCAAACCGGCTACCCAGTGGAAACACCATATATTTT. Combining the CDR3 with reference TRBV28 and TRBJ1-3 gives the whole variable domain DVKVTQSSRYLVKRTGEKVFLECVQDMDHENMFWYRQDPGLGLRLIYFSYDVKMKEKGDIPEGYSVSREKKERFSLILESASTNQTSMYLCASSLSNRLPSGNTIYFGEGSWLTVV.